This is a list of T cell receptor beta chains from one sample in a study of T-cell memory formation after mild COVID-19. In TCRdb, the 5' RACE reads were re-called with MiXCR into one record per CDR3 protein. This table holds 210,000 or so distinct CDR3 sequences, 18% found once. Sequenced input: PBMCs or a T cell subset sorted from them (not recorded which). Source of these receptors: an adult woman who had mild COVID-19 (a few samples of this study predate the infection). Cell type and time point are not known. The conserved cysteine and the conserved F or W are not part of the CDR3 here.

J gene	V gene	CDR3 protein
TRBJ2-2	TRBV12-3/TRBV12-4	ASSFLFPGELF
TRBJ2-3	TRBV11-2	ASSRRDRGGHTYTQY
TRBJ2-1	TRBV24-1	ATSDTRLAGASYNEQF
TRBJ2-1	TRBV7-3	ASSKGDGRKQF
TRBJ2-1	TRBV20-1	SAREQARPEGEQF
TRBJ1-2	TRBV10-3	AVRDEGYGYT
TRBJ2-7	TRBV6-5	ASSLEPGAYEQY
TRBJ2-5	TRBV7-2	ASSLGSRGVTQY
TRBJ1-1	TRBV6-5	ASRYKGRPNTEAF
TRBJ2-3	TRBV29-1	SVETSRVTQY